This T cell receptor beta chain appears in the sequencing data of a study of T cells in Graves' hyperthyroidism and ophthalmopathy. There were TCR beta CDR3 regions amplified from RNA transcripts. In the first-round RT-PCR of the TCR CDR3, the HTBI primer set was used. Each CDR3 protein gets one entry after TCRdb re-called the multiplex PCR reads with MiXCR. The sample holds approximately 220,000 distinct CDR3 sequences; around 20% are singletons and the top ten take roughly 44%. Patients with uncontrolled infections, other autoimmune diseases, pregnancy or lactation were excluded. PBMCs were derived from around 10 ml fresh peripheral blood. Trimming removed 6 bases from V and 7 bases from J, with 15 bases in between. Germline CDR1 is MNHNS and CDR2 is SASEGT. The CDR3 length is 14 residues.

The sequenced material came from blood. This TCR derives from a man aged 35 to 55 with Graves' hyperthyroidism. The V gene is TRBV6-1, the J gene TRBJ1-4, with a possible D match to TRBD1 (5 bases). CDR3 DNA sequence: TGTGCCAGCAGGCCCGGGACGCTCTCTGAAAAACTGTTTTTT. Translation: CASRPGTLSEKLFF.